The rows below give T cell receptor beta chains drawn from one sample of a study of cytomegalovirus exposure and HLA in healthy donors. Produced via immunoSEQ multiplex PCR; TCRdb's table is partial and in-frame only. The table lists roughly 180,000 clones, about 83% of them singletons. The sequenced sample was PBMCs. These TCRs come from a female donor in good health and CMV-seronegative. CDR3s include the opening cysteine and the closing phenylalanine or tryptophan. The D gene is left open where the match is weak. The size entry is marked missing in some rows and otherwise reads once, few, many or a size class.

NA	TRBV10-3	TRBJ1-3	TRBD1	TGTGCCATCAGTCCCGGGACAGAGGCTGGAAACACCATATATTTT	CAISPGTEAGNTIYF
NA	TRBV5-4	TRBJ2-5	NA	TGTGCCAGCAGTAACCAACGGGGGGAGACCCAGTACTTC	CASSNQRGETQYF
NA	TRBV2	TRBJ1-1	NA	TGTGCCAGTCAGATCATCATGAACACTGAAGCTTTCTTT	CASQIIMNTEAFF
NA	TRBV27	TRBJ2-5	TRBD1	TGTGCCAGCAGTGATGGACAGGGGGCTATAGAGACCCAGTACTTC	CASSDGQGAIETQYF
few	TRBV9	TRBJ2-3	TRBD2	TGTGCCAGCAGCGAGAGCGGGGGCGACCAGACGAATACGCAGTATTTT	CASSESGGDQTNTQYF
NA	TRBV10-3	TRBJ2-1	TRBD2	TGTGCCACGACCGGACTAGCGGGAGGGCTAGGCAATGAGCAGTTCTTC	CATTGLAGGLGNEQFF
NA	TRBV5-3	TRBJ2-7	TRBD1	TGTGCCAGAACACCCGTAGGGCAGGGGGCGATAAGCGAGCAGTACTTC	CARTPVGQGAISEQYF
NA	TRBV5-8	TRBJ1-1	TRBD1	TGTGCCAGCAGCTTTAGAGGGGGCGCGGGCACTGAAGCTTTCTTT	CASSFRGGAGTEAFF
NA	TRBV4-2	TRBJ1-1	TRBD1	TGTGCCAGCAGCCAATGGGACAGCAGGAACACTGAAGCTTTCTTT	CASSQWDSRNTEAFF
NA	TRBV2	TRBJ1-2	NA	TGTGCCAGCAGTGGGACTAGGCTTAACACCTTC	CASSGTRLNTF